Listed below are T cell receptor beta chains from one sample, sequenced in a study of cytomegalovirus exposure and HLA in healthy donors. Some clones are missing from TCRdb's copy, which holds only in-frame ones; the method was immunoSEQ multiplex PCR. Of fewer than 250,000 clones in the sample, roughly 80% were seen once. Material for sequencing was PBMCs. The receptors derive from a girl aged 2-9 years in good health and CMV-seronegative. Both conserved end residues are part of each CDR3. Each record gives: CDR3 protein, V gene, J gene, D gene, clone size. D genes are given only for firm matches. Expanded clones are given a class, and other clones once, few, many or no size at all.

CDR3: CASSIRLAGSSYNEQFF
V: TRBV19
J: TRBJ2-1
D: TRBD2
size: .

CDR3: CASSHGGGWKETQYF
V: TRBV9
J: TRBJ2-5
D: TRBD2
size: .

CDR3: CAISESQGQEQYF
V: TRBV10-3
J: TRBJ2-7
D: .
size: .

CDR3: CASSMGRGWLQPQHF
V: TRBV19
J: TRBJ1-5
D: .
size: .

CDR3: CASSFYSGRKARNEQFF
V: TRBV7-8
J: TRBJ2-1
D: TRBD2
size: .

CDR3: CASSPSYEQYF
V: TRBV10-2
J: TRBJ2-7
D: .
size: .

CDR3: CAWSGGLGQPQHF
V: TRBV30
J: TRBJ1-5
D: .
size: .

CDR3: CASTANRGGQRSYTF
V: TRBV10-2
J: TRBJ1-2
D: TRBD1
size: .

CDR3: CASSERPVYGYTF
V: TRBV6-1
J: TRBJ1-2
D: .
size: .

CDR3: CASGLGPLGTGGEKLFF
V: TRBV12-5
J: TRBJ1-4
D: TRBD1
size: once

CDR3: CASSRTRGYEQYF
V: TRBV6-5
J: TRBJ2-7
D: TRBD2
size: .

CDR3: CASSYRAGNTGELFF
V: TRBV6-5
J: TRBJ2-2
D: .
size: few

CDR3: CASSFGQANTEAFF
V: TRBV7-2
J: TRBJ1-1
D: TRBD1
size: .

CDR3: CASRPQVLGTEAFF
V: TRBV2
J: TRBJ1-1
D: .
size: once

CDR3: CASSLDHGTGVLYF
V: TRBV11-3
J: TRBJ2-7
D: TRBD1
size: .

CDR3: CASKETGPTGELFF
V: TRBV7-9
J: TRBJ2-2
D: .
size: .

CDR3: CASSLIAGRNEQFF
V: TRBV7-2
J: TRBJ2-1
D: TRBD2
size: .

CDR3: CASSLDTGRRDYGYTF
V: TRBV7-2
J: TRBJ1-2
D: .
size: .

CDR3: CASFRGGDRDEKLFF
V: TRBV18
J: TRBJ1-4
D: TRBD1
size: .

CDR3: CASKGLKETQYF
V: TRBV25-1
J: TRBJ2-5
D: .
size: .

CDR3: CSVEWGGGNYGYTF
V: TRBV29-1
J: TRBJ1-2
D: .
size: .

CDR3: CASSYRTDRAYEQYF
V: TRBV6-5
J: .
D: TRBD1
size: .

CDR3: CASSPDREHGYTF
V: TRBV5-4
J: TRBJ1-2
D: TRBD1
size: .

CDR3: CASSWRDGQYNEQFF
V: TRBV5-1
J: TRBJ2-1
D: .
size: few

CDR3: CASSLGGEYTEAFF
V: TRBV11-3
J: TRBJ1-1
D: .
size: once

CDR3: CASSVENGGSYNEQFF
V: TRBV9
J: TRBJ2-1
D: .
size: few

CDR3: CASSMRAGKSSYEQYF
V: TRBV19
J: TRBJ2-7
D: .
size: .

CDR3: CASRTGWNQPQHF
V: TRBV28
J: TRBJ1-5
D: TRBD1
size: .

CDR3: CASSIATEQNEAFF
V: TRBV19
J: TRBJ1-1
D: .
size: .

CDR3: CASSLTSGPYNEQFF
V: TRBV7-9
J: TRBJ2-1
D: TRBD2
size: .

CDR3: CASSQYLPQIMGLYEQYF
V: TRBV4-1
J: TRBJ2-7
D: .
size: once

CDR3: CASSQAQGRAVDF
V: TRBV4-1
J: TRBJ2-2
D: .
size: .

CDR3: CASRPDLAGRGEQFF
V: TRBV2
J: TRBJ2-1
D: TRBD2
size: .

CDR3: CASSAGTSGDYNEQFF
V: TRBV6-4
J: TRBJ2-1
D: TRBD2
size: once

CDR3: CASSPTGGAYEQYF
V: TRBV11-2
J: TRBJ2-7
D: .
size: .

CDR3: CASTAGSTDTQYF
V: TRBV10-2
J: TRBJ2-3
D: TRBD2
size: .

CDR3: CASSLEAGDRSYEQYF
V: TRBV5-1
J: TRBJ2-7
D: .
size: .

CDR3: CASSPRTDRDTEAFF
V: TRBV9
J: TRBJ1-1
D: TRBD1
size: .

CDR3: CASSLASGGADTQYF
V: TRBV5-4
J: TRBJ2-3
D: TRBD2
size: few

CDR3: CASRPRDRGLTEAFF
V: TRBV6-5
J: TRBJ1-1
D: TRBD1
size: .

CDR3: CASSEARLTWELFF
V: TRBV6-1
J: TRBJ2-2
D: .
size: .

CDR3: CASSLAVGRAETQYF
V: TRBV7-7
J: TRBJ2-5
D: .
size: .

CDR3: CASSWEPGLAREQYF
V: TRBV5-1
J: TRBJ2-7
D: TRBD2
size: once

CDR3: CASSLTDSTDTQYF
V: TRBV7-9
J: TRBJ2-3
D: .
size: .

CDR3: CAITLAGTGELFF
V: TRBV10-3
J: TRBJ2-2
D: TRBD2
size: .

CDR3: CSVEAGTAEKLFF
V: TRBV29-1
J: TRBJ1-4
D: TRBD1
size: .

CDR3: CAILESGGTNEKLFF
V: TRBV5-1
J: TRBJ1-4
D: .
size: .

CDR3: CASSMAHRGEGTDTQYF
V: TRBV19
J: TRBJ2-3
D: TRBD1
size: .

CDR3: CASSWGKQGYGYTF
V: TRBV27
J: TRBJ1-2
D: .
size: few

CDR3: CASRKLAGRRNEQFF
V: TRBV21-1
J: TRBJ2-1
D: .
size: .

CDR3: CASSTPTGEPEAFF
V: TRBV5-6
J: TRBJ1-1
D: TRBD1
size: .

CDR3: CATLARVAGRSYEQYF
V: TRBV4-1
J: TRBJ2-7
D: .
size: .

CDR3: CASSPGGTGAYEQYF
V: TRBV6-1
J: TRBJ2-7
D: TRBD1
size: .